This T cell receptor (beta chain) was found in a study of Ad26.COV2.S vaccination and SARS-CoV-2 variants. Study background: In the study, Ad26.COV2.S was injected intramuscularly once, or twice 56 days apart. Study conclusions and caveats: The placebo group had lower spike-specific TCR breadth than the vaccine recipients did. There was a possibility that the TCR breadth and depth analyses underestimated total T cell responses.

Sequencing was performed with immunoSEQ multiplex PCR; in TCRdb, only in-frame clones are kept and a portion is missing. The sample holds roughly 680,000 clones; approximately 88% are singletons and the top ten take over 1.3%. Regarding this clone: Its antigen is not known.

This CDR3 has 14 amino acids. Germline V gene sequence: CDR1 LNHNV, CDR2 YYDKDF (reference sequence). The ends were cut back, 1 base at V and 5 bases at J, with 11 bases in the middle. Treatment: roughly 20 received Ad26.COV2.S at low or high dose, single or two shots; 5 received placebo; per-sample allocation not given. After the first vaccine or placebo injection, samples were drawn on day 63. Adults aged 18-55 years in Boston included the donor. The TCR originated in a person between 18 and 60 years old who received the Ad26.COV2.S COVID-19 vaccine or a placebo. The input for sequencing was peripheral blood, taken in a trial of Ad26.COV2.S vaccine versus placebo. The genes are TRBV15 and TRBJ1-1; D gene uncertain. The CDR3 coding sequence is TGTGCCACCAGCAGAGCGGACGGGTCGACTGAAGCTTTCTTT. This gives the protein CATSRADGSTEAFF.